This record looks at one TCR beta chain sequence and its context. This sample stems from a study of cytomegalovirus exposure and HLA in healthy donors. About the study: There were nearly 120 million unique TCR beta sequences, drawn from 150 million to 200 million T cells, in an earlier analysis.

Primers: 60 Vbeta forward and 13 Jbeta reverse. Generated by immunoSEQ multiplex PCR, the TCRdb table keeps only in-frame clones and is missing some. This table holds 200,000 or so clones. Germline values: CDR1 SNHLY, CDR2 FYNNEI. Trimming shortened V by 6 bases and J by 7 bases, and 10 bases separated the two germline ends. This CDR3 contains 12 residues. The clonotype comes from a girl aged 2 to 9 in good health and CMV-seropositive. The sequencing input was PBMCs. The chain links TRBV2 to TRBJ2-1, with D possibly TRBD1 on 5 matching bases. The CDR3 region is CASSGQGNEQFF. In nucleotides, the CDR3 is TGTGCCAGCAGCGGGCAGGGAAATGAGCAGTTCTTC.